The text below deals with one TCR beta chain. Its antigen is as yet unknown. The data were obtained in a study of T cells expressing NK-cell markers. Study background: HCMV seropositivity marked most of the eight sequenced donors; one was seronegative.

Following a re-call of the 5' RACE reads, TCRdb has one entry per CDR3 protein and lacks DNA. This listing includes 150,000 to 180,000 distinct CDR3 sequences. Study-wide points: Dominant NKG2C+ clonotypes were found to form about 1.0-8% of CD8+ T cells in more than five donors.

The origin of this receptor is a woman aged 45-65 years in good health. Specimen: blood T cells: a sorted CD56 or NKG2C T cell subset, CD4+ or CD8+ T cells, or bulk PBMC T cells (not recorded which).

The CDR3 spells CASGHGTVNQPQHF. This chain joins TRBV12-5 and TRBJ1-5; there is no DNA to check the TCRdb D call of TRBD1. CDR1 LGHNT and CDR2 FRNRAP come from the germline V gene. There are 14 residues in the CDR3.